The 11 T cell receptor beta chains below were found in one sample sequenced in a study of T cells in Graves' hyperthyroidism and ophthalmopathy. Amplified TCR beta CDR3 regions derived from RNA transcripts. Carried out on the TCR CDR3, a first-round RT-PCR used the HTBI primer set. TCRdb re-called the multiplex PCR reads through MiXCR, storing one row per CDR3 protein. This sample has about half a million distinct CDR3 sequences, with roughly 20% found just once. The sample comprised blood. These receptors were obtained from a man younger than 30 with Graves' hyperthyroidism.

This clonotype was detected only once. J is TRBJ1-6 and V is TRBV12-3 or TRBV12-4; D is unresolved. This CDR3 is built from 14 residues. V gave up 5 bases and J gave up 6 bases, with 11 bases separating them. DNA for the CDR3: TGTGCCAGCAGTCGGACTGAAGTTAATTCACCCCTCCACTTT. This codes for CASSRTEVNSPLHF.

This clonotype has a handful of counts. This sequence joins TRBV12-3 or TRBV12-4 and TRBJ2-7; a possible D gene is TRBD2 (5 bases). CDR3 length: 15 amino acids. The V gene lost 7 bases and the J gene lost 2 bases, with 18 bases spanning the gap. The CDR3 nucleotides read TGTGCCAGCAAACTAGAATCCCTGGCCGCCTACGAGCAGTACTTC. The encoded protein is CASKLESLAAYEQYF.

This clonotype was seen repeatedly, ten times or more. The CDR3 protein is CASRPRDRYEQYF. DNA of the CDR3: TGTGCCAGCAGACCCCGGGACAGATACGAGCAGTACTTC. This rearrangement joins TRBV11-2 to TRBJ2-7; 7 bases are shared with TRBD1. The V segment lost 6 bases and the J segment 4 bases; nucleotides outside the gene matches: 6. Germline V gives CDR1 SGHAT, CDR2 FQNNGV. This CDR3 has 13 residues.

In its sample, this clonotype was seen many times. The chain uses TRBV11-2 and TRBJ2-4; possibly TRBD1 or TRBD2 for D (6 bases each). Trimming shortened V by 3 bases and J by 8 bases, and 17 bases separated the two germline ends. This CDR3 contains 15 residues. The germline gives CDR1 SGHAT, CDR2 FQNNGV. Written as DNA, the CDR3 is TGTGCCAGCAGCTTTTACGGGGGCTACTTGGACATTCAGTACTTC. This encodes CASSFYGGYLDIQYF. Complete variable domain (other parts from reference TRBV11-2 and TRBJ2-4): EAGVAQSPRYKIIEKRQSVAFWCNPISGHATLYWYQQILGQGPKLLIQFQNNGVVDDSQLPKDRFSAERLKGVDSTLKIQPAKLEDSAVYLCASSFYGGYLDIQYFGAGTRLSVL.

This clonotype has just a few counts. The chain is built from TRBV20-1 and TRBJ2-2, with D perhaps TRBD2 (6 bases). CDR3 length: 13 amino acids. Trimming left V 5 bases short and J 8 bases short, with 15 bases between. Germline-derived CDR1 and CDR2 are DFQATT and SNEGSKA (reference sequence). The CDR3 reads CSARPGGAGELFF. The DNA of the CDR3 is TGCAGTGCTCGTCCAGGAGGGGCTGGGGAGCTGTTTTTT.

The chain couples TRBV12-3 or TRBV12-4 to TRBJ2-2, with D possibly being TRBD1 (5 bases). The CDR3 totals 14 residues. Trimming took 5 bases from V and 5 from J, leaving 12 bases between them. CDR3 residues: CASSPGWDTGELFF. The CDR3 DNA reads TGTGCCAGCAGTCCAGGGTGGGATACCGGGGAGCTGTTTTTT.

The chain carries TRBV6-1 and TRBJ2-3, with unresolved D. There are 13 residues in the CDR3. Trimming left V 6 bases short and J 2 bases short, with 9 bases between. From germline, CDR1 is MNHNS and CDR2 SASEGT. The CDR3 protein is CASRGPTTDTQYF. Written as DNA, the CDR3 is TGTGCCAGCAGGGGCCCCACCACAGATACGCAGTATTTT.

This clonotype was found many times. The V and J genes are TRBV10-3 and TRBJ1-3; D is perhaps TRBD1 (6 bases). Germline V gene data show CDR1 as ENHRY and CDR2 as SYGVKD. This CDR3 is built from 16 residues. V lost 2 bases, J lost 0 bases, and 11 bases lay in between. CDR3 residues: CAISERSGASGNTIYF. The CDR3 coding sequence is TGTGCCATCAGTGAGAGGTCGGGGGCCTCTGGAAACACCATATATTTT.

This clonotype was seen only a few times. The V call is TRBV27, the J call TRBJ2-7, with 9 bases fitting TRBD2. This CDR3 contains 13 residues. Looked up from germline, CDR1 is MNHEY and CDR2 is SMNVEV (reference sequence). J gave up 6 bases and V 7 bases, and 7 bases lay outside the gene matches. The DNA of the CDR3 is TGTGCCAGCAAGCGGGGGGCCACCTGCGAGCAGTACTTC. Amino acids: CASKRGATCEQYF.

The chain couples TRBV6-5 to TRBJ1-2; maybe TRBD1 (5 bases). The CDR3 is 14 amino acids. V gave up 1 base and J gave up 8 bases, with 14 bases separating them. Germline lookup yields CDR1 MNHEY and CDR2 SVGAGI. CDR3 in amino acids: CASSYLNQGVGYTF. The CDR3 DNA sequence: TGTGCCAGCAGTTACTTGAATCAGGGTGTAGGCTACACCTTC.

The CDR3 is CASSMEDYEQYF. The DNA of the CDR3 is TGTGCCAGCAGCATGGAAGACTACGAGCAGTACTTC. The chain joins TRBV11-3 to TRBJ2-7, with D unresolved. Trimming shortened V by 5 bases and J by 3 bases, and 8 bases separated the two germline ends. This CDR3 has 12 amino acids. Per the germline V gene, CDR1 is SGHNT and CDR2 is YENEEA.